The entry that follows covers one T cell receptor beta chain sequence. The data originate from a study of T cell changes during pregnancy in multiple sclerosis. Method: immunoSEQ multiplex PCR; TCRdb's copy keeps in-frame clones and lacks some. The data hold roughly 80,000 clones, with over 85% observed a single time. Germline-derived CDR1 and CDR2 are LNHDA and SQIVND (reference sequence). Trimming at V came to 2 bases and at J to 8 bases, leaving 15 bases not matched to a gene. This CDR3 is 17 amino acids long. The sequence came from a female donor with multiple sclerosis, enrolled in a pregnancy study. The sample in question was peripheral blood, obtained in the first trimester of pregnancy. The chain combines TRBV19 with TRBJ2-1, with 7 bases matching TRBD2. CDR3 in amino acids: CASSISITSDREHEQFF. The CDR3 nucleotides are TGTGCCAGTAGTATATCCATTACTAGCGATCGGGAACATGAGCAGTTCTTC.